The table lists the clone carrying this T cell receptor beta chain with many counts. The antigen is undetermined. Losses at the gene ends were 4 bases for V and 5 bases for J; bases not matched to a gene: 6. This CDR3 is built from 15 residues. Germline V gene sequence: CDR1 MGHRA, CDR2 YSYEKL. The sample comes from a study of identical twins. Via MiXCR, TCRdb re-called the 5' RACE reads, giving one row per CDR3 protein. There are 200,000 or so distinct CDR3 sequences in the sample; around 6.9% occur only once, and around 2.1% lies in the top ten. Whole-study findings and limits: There were fewer insertions in abundant cord blood beta clonotypes, but memory repertoires showed no such pattern.

The same specimen was also included in a second study, on yellow fever vaccine responses in identical twins.

The chain carries TRBV4-1 and TRBJ2-1; 9 bases are shared with TRBD2. The receptor was isolated from a young woman in good health. Sequencing was carried out using memory (CD45RO+) T cells sorted from blood. The CDR3 region is CASSPAASGNNEQFF. CDR3 in DNA: TGCGCCAGCAGCCCCGCGGCTAGCGGGAACAATGAGCAGTTCTTC.